This paragraph covers one T cell receptor beta chain sequence. Generated by immunoSEQ multiplex PCR, the TCRdb table keeps only in-frame clones and is missing some. This table has 40,000 to 60,000 clones, approximately 81% appearing once. The data derive from a study of blood T cell repertoires in COVID-19. Study at large: Samples taken during acute and convalescent COVID-19 were collected in the United States, Italy and Spain.

The J segment lost 0 bases and the V segment lost 3 bases, leaving 7 bases of the junction unmatched. The CDR3 is made up of 18 amino acids. The V gene's germline CDR1 is LGHDT and CDR2 YNNKEL (reference sequence). The chain combines TRBV3-1 (or the pseudogene TRBV3-2) with TRBJ2-3, with 12 nucleotides matching TRBD2. The sequence came from a woman aged 55-69 years with acute or convalescent COVID-19. Sequencing was done on a sample of peripheral blood. The CDR3 loop is CASSQFLAGGPSTDTQYF. As DNA, the CDR3 is TGTGCCAGCAGCCAGTTTCTAGCGGGGGGGCCGAGCACAGATACGCAGTATTTT.